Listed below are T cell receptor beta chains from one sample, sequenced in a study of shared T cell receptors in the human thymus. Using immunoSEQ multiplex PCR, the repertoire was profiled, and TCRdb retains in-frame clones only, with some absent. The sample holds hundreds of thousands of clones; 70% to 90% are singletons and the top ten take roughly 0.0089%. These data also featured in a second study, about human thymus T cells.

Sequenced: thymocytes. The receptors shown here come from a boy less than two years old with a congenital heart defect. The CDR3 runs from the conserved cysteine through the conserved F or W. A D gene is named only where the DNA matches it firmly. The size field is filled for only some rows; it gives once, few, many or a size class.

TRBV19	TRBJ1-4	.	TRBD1	TGTGCCAGTAGTGGAACAAAAGGGGGCCGCAATGAAAAACTGTTTTTT	CASSGTKGGRNEKLFF
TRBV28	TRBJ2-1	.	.	TGTGCCAGCAGTCCCAGCCACCAGGGTGACAACAATGAGCAGTTCTTC	CASSPSHQGDNNEQFF
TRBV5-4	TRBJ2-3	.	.	TGTGCCAGCAGCATCCCCGACGGGGGGCAGGGCACAGATACGCAGTATTTT	CASSIPDGGQGTDTQYF
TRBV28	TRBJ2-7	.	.	TGTGCCAGCAGCTTCTACGACACATCCTACGAGCAGTACTTC	CASSFYDTSYEQYF
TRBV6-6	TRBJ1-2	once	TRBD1	TGTGCCAGCAGTTCCTGGGGACCGGGGGACAGCTATGGCTACACCTTC	CASSSWGPGDSYGYTF
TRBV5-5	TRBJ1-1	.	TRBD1	TGTGCCAGCAGCCCCTTAGGGGGCCGCGGCGGGGCTTTCTTT	CASSPLGGRGGAFF
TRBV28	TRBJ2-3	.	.	TGTGCCAGCAGTTTGGGCCAGGGATATAGCACAGATACGCAGTATTTT	CASSLGQGYSTDTQYF
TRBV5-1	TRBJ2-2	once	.	TGCGCCAGCAGCCAAGCCAGTTGGACAGAGAACACCGGGGAGCTGTTTTTT	CASSQASWTENTGELFF
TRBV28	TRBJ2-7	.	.	TGTGCCAGCAGAGGTACGGGAGCCCCCTCCTACGAGCAGTACTTC	CASRGTGAPSYEQYF
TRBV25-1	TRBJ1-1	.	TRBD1	TGTGCCAGCAGGGCAGGGGGCACTGAAGCTTTCTTT	CASRAGGTEAFF
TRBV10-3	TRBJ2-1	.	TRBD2	TGTGCCATCAGTGAGTGGACTAGCGGGTATCACAATGAGCAGTTCTTC	CAISEWTSGYHNEQFF
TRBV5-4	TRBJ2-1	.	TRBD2	TGTGCCAGCAGGGTAACTAGCGGGGCAAATCCTTACAATGAGCAGTTCTTC	CASRVTSGANPYNEQFF